This T cell receptor (beta chain) was sequenced in a study of blood T cell repertoires in COVID-19. Some clones are missing from TCRdb's copy, which holds only in-frame ones; the method was immunoSEQ multiplex PCR. The table records 150,000 to 200,000 clones, 65% to 85% of them present only once. This CDR3 contains 13 residues. V was shortened by 3 bases and J by 1 base, with 4 bases between the two germline ends. Germline V CDR1 and CDR2: SGHAT, FQNNGV. The TCR comes from a human donor with acute or convalescent COVID-19. The donor label of this sample is uncertain. The chain recombines TRBV11-2 with TRBJ1-5; D call uncertain. Sequenced input: peripheral blood. The CDR3 here is CASSFGSNQPQHF. DNA for the CDR3: TGTGCCAGCAGCTTTGGCAGCAATCAGCCCCAGCATTTT.